This T cell receptor (beta chain) was profiled in a study of blood T cells in healthy people across ages. The V gene's germline CDR1 is LGHNT and CDR2 FRNRAP. The CDR3 loop spans 13 amino acids. Through a sample-barcoded 5' primer and a J-beta primer mix, a second PCR was run for roughly 7 to 11 cycles. Each cDNA was tagged by a template-switch adaptor containing 12 random nucleotides. Using its own MiXCR run on the 5' RACE reads, TCRdb lists one record per CDR3 protein. The data hold about 630,000 distinct CDR3 sequences, with more than 20% observed a single time. Donors were healthy Caucasian individuals from Russia aged roughly 6 to 100. Total RNA extraction produced at least 5.5 micrograms (per sample) for the study.

The clonotype comes from a man between 65 and 79 years old in good health. The chain links TRBV12-5 to TRBJ2-5, with D uncertain. The J call may be faulty, since TRBJ2-7 better matches the DNA end. What was sequenced was blood. The CDR3 region has the DNA TGTGCTAGTGGTTTGGGCAGGAGCTACGAGCAGTACTTC. It is translated as CASGLGRSYEQYF.